This is a list of T cell receptor beta chains from one sample in a study of blood T cell repertoires in COVID-19. The assay was immunoSEQ multiplex PCR, and TCRdb's table has in-frame clones only and misses some. The table shows around 19,000 clones, with 87% occurring only once. The specimen was peripheral blood. The receptors derive from a human donor in a cohort sampled during active COVID-19. The donor label of this sample is uncertain. Both conserved end residues are part of each CDR3. A D gene is named only where the DNA matches it firmly. Some rows have no size entry. The others give once, few or many, or a class for an expanded clone.

>TRBD1|NA|TRBJ2-4|TRBV10-3
TGTGCCACCAGTGGGGCAGGGGGCAATTTTGGAAACATTCAGTACTTC
CATSGAGGNFGNIQYF
>TRBD2|NA|TRBJ2-7|TRBV6-1
TGTGCCAGCAGTGGACCCGGGACTAGCGGGAGAGGGGCAACCTACGAGCAGTACTTC
CASSGPGTSGRGATYEQYF
>TRBD1|NA|TRBJ2-7|TRBV14
TGTGCCAGCAGCCAAGATGGGGGAGTCGGGACAGGCACCTACGAGCAGTACTTC
CASSQDGGVGTGTYEQYF
>NA|NA|TRBJ1-1|TRBV19
TGTGCCAGCCCGACAGGGAACACTGAAGCTTTCTTT
CASPTGNTEAFF
>NA|NA|TRBJ2-3|TRBV1
TGCACCAGCAGCCAAAGGGGGCAGAGTAGCACAGATACGCAGTATTTT
CTSSQRGQSSTDTQYF
>NA|NA|TRBJ2-7|TRBV18
TGTGCCAGCCCCGACTACAGGGAGTCAAGTTCCTCCTACGAGCAGTACTTC
CASPDYRESSSSYEQYF
>TRBD1|NA|TRBJ1-2|TRBV14
TGTGCCAGCAGCACGGACAGGGGAGTTTCGGACTATGGCTACACCTTC
CASSTDRGVSDYGYTF
>NA|NA|TRBJ2-5|TRBV5-1
TGCGCCAGCAGCTCGGACAGTTTTGAGACCCAGTACTTC
CASSSDSFETQYF
>NA|NA|TRBJ2-6|TRBV5-4
TGTGCCAGCAGCTTGGGGTGGGGCGGGGCCAACGTCCTGACTTTC
CASSLGWGGANVLTF
>TRBD1|NA|TRBJ1-2|TRBV24-1
TGTGCCACCAGTGCGTGGGACAGGGGGAACTATGGCTACACCTTC
CATSAWDRGNYGYTF
>NA|NA|TRBJ1-1|TRBV28
TGTGCCAGCAGGCGCTCCACTGAAGCTTTCTTT
CASRRSTEAFF
>TRBD2|NA|TRBJ2-1|TRBV5-1
TGCGCCAGCAGCTTGGGACTAGCATCCTACAGTGAGCAGTTCTTC
CASSLGLASYSEQFF
>TRBD1|NA|TRBJ1-2|TRBV5-1
TGCGCCAGCAGCTTTCCTGACAGGGTCTATGGCTACACCTTC
CASSFPDRVYGYTF
>TRBD1|NA|TRBJ2-4|TRBV19
TGTGCCAGTAGTCGCGGACAGGACGCCGAACGGCAGTACTTC
CASSRGQDAERQYF
>TRBD2|NA|TRBJ2-1|TRBV11-3
TGTGCCAGCAGCTTAGAGTCGGCTAGCGGGAGCTCCTACAATGAGCAGTTCTTC
CASSLESASGSSYNEQFF
>NA|NA|TRBJ1-1|TRBV2
TGTGCCAGCAGTCTACAGGGCTCGATCACTGAAGCTTTCTTT
CASSLQGSITEAFF
>TRBD2|NA|TRBJ2-1|TRBV30
TGTGCCTGGAGCGACAGGGAGCCTAGCGGGAGGGAGGTTGAGCAGTTCTTC
CAWSDREPSGREVEQFF
>NA|NA|TRBJ2-3|TRBV5-1
TGCGCCAGCAGCTTGGCGTTTCGGGGAAGCACAGATACGCAGTATTTT
CASSLAFRGSTDTQYF
>NA|NA|TRBJ2-5|TRBV12-5
TGTGCTAGTGGACCCGAGGCCTACCAAGAGACCCAGTACTTC
CASGPEAYQETQYF
>NA|NA|TRBJ1-1|TRBV5-1
TGCGCCAGCAGCCAGGTCGGCATGAACACTGAAGCTTTCTTT
CASSQVGMNTEAFF
>NA|NA|TRBJ1-2|TRBV3-1/TRBV3-2
TGTGCCAGCAGCCAAGAATCGGTTGGCTACACCTTC
CASSQESVGYTF
>TRBD1|NA|TRBJ1-6|TRBV5-4
TGTGCCAGCAGGATGACCGGGACAGGCTATAATTCACCCCTCCACTTT
CASRMTGTGYNSPLHF
>TRBD1|NA|TRBJ1-2|TRBV29-1
TGCAGCGTTGAGCTTACGGAGACAGGGGACTATGGCTACACCTTC
CSVELTETGDYGYTF
>TRBD2|NA|TRBJ2-3|TRBV7-9
TGTGCCAGCAGGGCAGCGTCTAGCGGGAGAGCAGATACGCAGTATTTT
CASRAASSGRADTQYF
>TRBD1|NA|TRBJ2-2|TRBV19
TGTGCCAGTAGCGCGTCGCTGCGGGCCAGGGGGCGGTTGAGGAACACCGGGGAGCTGTTTTTT
CASSASLRARGRLRNTGELFF
>NA|NA|TRBJ1-5|TRBV30
TGTGCCTGGGCCACCAGGACAGTTAGCAATCAGCCCCAGCATTTT
CAWATRTVSNQPQHF
>TRBD1|NA|TRBJ1-1|TRBV27
TGTGCCAGCAGCCTCTCGACAGGGGGATCTGAAGCTTTCTTT
CASSLSTGGSEAFF
>TRBD2|NA|TRBJ2-1|TRBV18
TGTGCCAGCTCACCCCGACTAGCGGACACCTACAATGAGCAGTTCTTC
CASSPRLADTYNEQFF
>NA|NA|TRBJ2-1|TRBV3-1/TRBV3-2
TGTGCCAGCAGCCTTAAAGTCGGTGAGCAGTTCTTC
CASSLKVGEQFF
>NA|NA|TRBJ1-5|TRBV5-6
TGTGCCAGCAGCGGGGGGGGAGATCAGCCCCAGCATTTT
CASSGGGDQPQHF
>NA|NA|TRBJ1-5|TRBV21-1
TGTGCCAGCAGCAAAGGACAGGGGAGGTATCAGCCCCAGCATTTT
CASSKGQGRYQPQHF
>NA|NA|TRBJ1-1|TRBV28
TGTGCCAGCACCCGGGGAGGGGTCGTAGGCACTGAAGCTTTCTTT
CASTRGGVVGTEAFF
>TRBD1|once|TRBJ1-2|TRBV2
TGTGCCAGCAGTGAGCGGAGGGACAGGTCTTATGGCTACACCTTC
CASSERRDRSYGYTF
>TRBD2|NA|TRBJ2-2|TRBV5-1
TGCGCCAGCAGCCAACTAGCGGGAGGGCCAACCGGGGAGCTGTTTTTT
CASSQLAGGPTGELFF
>NA|NA|TRBJ2-1|TRBV4-1
TGCGCCAGCAGCCATGTGGGAAAGCGGTCCTACAATGAGCAGTTCTTC
CASSHVGKRSYNEQFF
>TRBD2|few|TRBJ2-1|TRBV4-1
TGCGCCAGCAGCCATGATTCTAGCGGGCTCTACAATGAGCAGTTCTTC
CASSHDSSGLYNEQFF
>TRBD2|NA|TRBJ2-3|TRBV23-1
TGCGCCAGCAGTCAAGTTATAACGGGACTAGCGGGAGATGGAGATACGCAGTATTTT
CASSQVITGLAGDGDTQYF
>TRBD2|few|TRBJ2-2|TRBV18
TGTGCCAGCTCACCACGGGCCAGCACCGGGACTAGTGCAGGGGAGCTGTTTTTT
CASSPRASTGTSAGELFF
>NA|NA|TRBJ2-1|TRBV1
TGCACCAGCAGCCGATATCAGGGGCTAGCGGGGTACTCCTACAATGAGCAGTTCTTC
CTSSRYQGLAGYSYNEQFF
>NA|NA|TRBJ1-5|TRBV24-1
TGTGCCACCAGCGACAACAGCAATCAGCCCCAGCATTTT
CATSDNSNQPQHF
>NA|NA|TRBJ1-2|TRBV30
TGTGCCTGGAGTGTAGGGGTCCCTGGCTACACCTTC
CAWSVGVPGYTF
>NA|once|TRBJ2-1|TRBV27
TGTGCCAGCACGTCCCTAGCCTCCTACAATGAGCAGTTCTTC
CASTSLASYNEQFF
>NA|once|TRBJ2-3|TRBV24-1
TGTGCCACCCGGGGTACGGGACAAGTCACAGATACGCAGTATTTT
CATRGTGQVTDTQYF
>NA|NA|TRBJ1-2|TRBV12-3/TRBV12-4
TGTGCCAGCAGTCCTTCAGGGTCCCGCGGCTACACCTTC
CASSPSGSRGYTF
>NA|NA|TRBJ2-1|TRBV10-3
TGTGCCATCAGGGTGGGCGATGAGCAGTTCTTC
CAIRVGDEQFF
>NA|NA|TRBJ1-5|TRBV21-1
TGTGCCAGCAGCAAAGGGGAAGGACAGAACAATCAGCCCCAGCATTTT
CASSKGEGQNNQPQHF
>TRBD1|NA|TRBJ2-6|TRBV7-9
TGTGCCAGCAGCTTAGCCTTGGGACAGGGGGCCTCTGGGGCCAACGTCCTGACTTTC
CASSLALGQGASGANVLTF
>NA|NA|TRBJ1-6|TRBV30
TGTGCCTGGAGTGTAACGCCATCGGGAAGGGATAATTCACCCCTCCACTTT
CAWSVTPSGRDNSPLHF
>TRBD2|NA|TRBJ2-3|TRBV6-6
TGTGCCAGCAGTATTACTAGCGGGAGTACAGATACGCAGTATTTT
CASSITSGSTDTQYF
>TRBD2|NA|TRBJ2-5|TRBV5-1
TGCGCCAGCAGCTTGGATCCCTACCTAGCGGGAGGATACCAAGAGACCCAGTACTTC
CASSLDPYLAGGYQETQYF
>NA|once|TRBJ2-5|TRBV11-2
TGTGCCAGCAGCTTAGGGTGGCGCAGGGGAGAGACCCAGTACTTC
CASSLGWRRGETQYF
>TRBD2|NA|TRBJ2-5|TRBV6-1
TGTGCCAGCAGTGAGACTAGCGGGAGGGAGACCCAGTACTTC
CASSETSGRETQYF
>NA|once|TRBJ1-4|TRBV6-6
TGTGCCAGCAGTATATCCGGGACACCCAATGAAAAACTGTTTTTT
CASSISGTPNEKLFF
>TRBD1|NA|TRBJ2-5|TRBV18
TGTGCCAGCTCGGACAGGGGGATCCAAGAGACCCAGTACTTC
CASSDRGIQETQYF